This T cell receptor (beta chain) was captured in a study of naive and memory T cell subsets. Study results and limitations: Clonotypes are single alpha or beta chains, not paired receptors. Especially in CD8 cells, naive repertoires contained a few larger clonotypes, possibly CD45RA-re-expressing memory cells.

The beta constant-region primer was an equimolar mix of two oligonucleotides covering TRBC1 and TRBC2. Nested alpha and beta constant-region primers with the SP2 primer drove four PCR rounds on ligated cDNA. Using its own MiXCR run on the UMI-ligation and nested PCR reads, TCRdb lists one record per CDR3 protein. The top ten hold 0.085% to 0.11% of the sample, which has 140,000 to 150,000 distinct CDR3 sequences, about 20% seen once. From the second PCR step, alpha and beta chains were amplified apart. Sequential positive selection took CD4 T cells first, then CD8 T cells. Cells stained for CD3, CD4, CD8, CD45RA and CD27 were sorted into four subsets. Regarding this clonotype: The target antigen is unknown.

This clonotype was sampled from a human donor in good health. Sequencing was done on a sample of naive CD4+ T cells from blood.

The chain's CDR3 is CASSPKSFTDTQYF. The DNA for the CDR3 is TGCGCCAGCAGCCCTAAATCTTTCACAGATACGCAGTATTTT. The chain carries TRBV5-1 and TRBJ2-3; D is unclear. In germline, CDR1 is SGHRS, CDR2 YFSETQ. The CDR3 sequence is 14 residues long. Deletions cut 4 bases from V and 2 bases from J, with 11 bases between.